This TCR beta chain was identified in a study of T cells in localized non-small cell lung cancer. The study, taken as a whole, reports: A median approximately 60 of the top 100 tumor clones appeared in adjacent lung.

The CDR3 has 13 residues. Looked up from germline, CDR1 is SNHLY and CDR2 is FYNNEI. V gave up 6 bases and J gave up 1 base, with 9 bases separating them. Sequencing was performed with immunoSEQ multiplex PCR; in TCRdb, only in-frame clones are kept and a portion is missing. The table records about 70,000 clones, about 90% of them present only once. With regard to this clone: Its target is unknown.

The receptor was derived from a male donor aged 60 or over with stage III squamous cell lung carcinoma. This chain uses TRBV2 with TRBJ1-1; maybe TRBD1 (5 bases). This material consisted of peripheral blood, taken before any cancer treatment. The CDR3 region has the DNA TGTGCCAGCAGCCTAGACAGGAACACTGAAGCTTTCTTT. Its protein is CASSLDRNTEAFF.